The rows below give T cell receptor beta chains drawn from one sample of a study of regulatory T cells in long-lasting Graves disease. MiXCR, applied by TCRdb to the multiplex PCR reads, yields one record per CDR3 protein. The sample lists 310,000 or so distinct CDR3 sequences, 22% occurring once. The sequenced sample was peripheral blood mononuclear cells (PBMCs), obtained when the disease was refractory, from a patient treated with antithyroid drugs. These TCRs come from a female donor with Graves disease. The CDR3 runs from the conserved cysteine through the conserved F or W. Each record gives: CDR3 protein, CDR3 DNA, D gene, V gene, J gene, clone size. A D gene is named only where the DNA matches it firmly. Clone sizes are given selectively: once, few, many, or a class where the clone is expanded.

CASSYGVDQDTQYF	TGTGCCAGCAGTTACGGGGTTGATCAAGATACGCAGTATTTT	.	TRBV6-5	TRBJ2-3	.
CASNLVVNQPQHF	TGTGCCAGCAATTTGGTCGTGAATCAGCCCCAGCATTTT	.	TRBV6-2/TRBV6-3	TRBJ1-5	few
CASKGGSSETQYF	TGTGCCAGTAAGGGAGGGAGTTCAGAGACCCAGTACTTC	TRBD2	TRBV19	TRBJ2-5	many
CASSPRISHRYEQYF	TGTGCCAGCAGTCCCCGTATTAGCCACCGATACGAGCAGTACTTC	.	TRBV28	TRBJ2-7	many
CASSMGNYEQYF	TGTGCCAGTAGTATGGGTAACTACGAGCAGTACTTC	.	TRBV19	TRBJ2-7	.
CAWSVRGSPPYEQYF	TGTGCCTGGAGTGTAAGGGGCAGCCCTCCCTACGAGCAGTACTTC	.	TRBV30	TRBJ2-7	.
CASSGQMNTEAFF	TGTGCCAGCAGTGGACAGATGAACACTGAAGCTTTCTTT	.	TRBV2	TRBJ1-1	many
CAISESVGLVDGNTIYF	TGTGCCATCAGTGAGTCAGTTGGACTGGTTGATGGAAACACCATATATTTT	.	TRBV10-3	TRBJ1-3	few
CASSLVGGLNTEAFF	TGCGCCAGCAGCTTGGTCGGGGGCTTGAACACTGAAGCTTTCTTT	.	TRBV5-1	TRBJ1-1	few
CASSQPDRDYEQYF	TGCGCCAGCAGCCAACCCGACAGGGACTACGAGCAGTACTTC	TRBD1	TRBV4-1	TRBJ2-7	.
CASSYSKRGTGELFF	TGTGCCAGCAGTTACTCGAAACGGGGCACCGGGGAGCTGTTTTTT	.	TRBV6-5	TRBJ2-2	few
CASSSQLSYEQYF	TGTGCCAGCAGTTCACAACTTTCCTACGAGCAGTACTTC	.	TRBV27	TRBJ2-7	many
CASSLTGILYNEQFF	TGTGCCAGCAGTTTAACGGGAATCCTCTACAATGAGCAGTTCTTC	.	TRBV28	TRBJ2-1	few
CASSTSAHYGYTF	TGTGCCAGCAGTACCAGTGCCCACTATGGCTACACCTTC	.	TRBV7-9	TRBJ1-2	few
CASSPENQGAGGELFF	TGTGCCAGCAGTCCCGAGAACCAGGGGGCTGGCGGGGAGCTGTTTTTT	TRBD1	TRBV2	TRBJ2-2	many
CASSERLLAKNIQYF	TGTGCCAGCAGTGAACGTCTCCTAGCCAAAAACATTCAGTACTTC	.	TRBV2	TRBJ2-4	many
CAISERVPSYGYTF	TGTGCCATCAGTGAAAGGGTTCCCTCCTATGGCTACACCTTC	.	TRBV10-3	TRBJ1-2	few
CASSLDGNSNQPQHF	TGCGCCAGCAGCTTGGACGGGAATAGCAATCAGCCCCAGCATTTT	.	TRBV5-1	TRBJ1-5	few
CASSYSILAGVANTGELFF	TGTGCCAGCAGTTACTCGATACTAGCGGGTGTTGCGAACACCGGGGAGCTGTTTTTT	TRBD2	TRBV6-5	TRBJ2-2	few
CASSDSPQNYGYTF	TGTGCCAGCAGTGACTCGCCACAGAACTATGGCTACACCTTC	.	TRBV6-4	TRBJ1-2	.
CASSLRGGSSYEQYF	TGCGCCAGCAGCTTGAGGGGAGGATCCTCCTACGAGCAGTACTTC	.	TRBV5-1	TRBJ2-7	.
CASRPTWGREETQYF	TGTGCCAGCAGACCAACGTGGGGGAGGGAAGAGACCCAGTACTTC	TRBD2	TRBV27	TRBJ2-5	few
CASSQARGTSIGGELFF	TGTGCCAGCAGCCAAGCCCGCGGGACTAGTATAGGCGGGGAGCTGTTTTTT	TRBD2	TRBV11-2	TRBJ2-2	many
CASSQAGRELFF	TGCGCCAGCAGCCAAGCGGGCCGGGAGCTGTTTTTT	.	TRBV4-1	TRBJ2-2	.
CAISTDSFGETQYF	TGTGCCATCAGCACAGACAGTTTTGGAGAGACCCAGTACTTC	.	TRBV10-3	TRBJ2-5	few
CSVESGTGANYEQYF	TGCAGCGTTGAATCCGGGACAGGGGCTAACTACGAGCAGTACTTC	TRBD1	TRBV29-1	TRBJ2-7	.
CASSPTDHSSYEQYF	TGTGCCAGCAGCCCGACCGACCACAGCTCCTACGAGCAGTACTTC	.	TRBV27	TRBJ2-7	few
CASSLVLARTYEQYF	TGTGCCAGCAGCTTGGTCCTGGCCAGAACCTACGAGCAGTACTTC	.	TRBV5-6	TRBJ2-7	.
CASRSDNQETQYF	TGTGCCAGCAGGTCGGACAACCAAGAGACCCAGTACTTC	.	TRBV12-3/TRBV12-4	TRBJ2-5	.
CSADQGIWGTEAFF	TGCAGTGCTGATCAGGGGATTTGGGGCACTGAAGCTTTCTTT	.	TRBV20-1	TRBJ1-1	.
CASSFLAGGNEQFF	TGTGCCAGCAGTTTTCTAGCGGGAGGCAATGAGCAGTTCTTC	TRBD2	TRBV12-3/TRBV12-4	TRBJ2-1	.
CASSSGTAPAYEQYF	TGTGCCAGCAGCTCAGGGACAGCCCCTGCCTACGAGCAGTACTTC	TRBD1	TRBV7-2	TRBJ2-7	many
CASSLLMGKETQYF	TGTGCCAGCAGTTTACTCATGGGGAAGGAGACCCAGTACTTC	.	TRBV28	TRBJ2-5	few
CASSFGPYEQYF	TGTGCCAGCAGTTTTGGACCCTACGAGCAGTACTTC	.	TRBV5-6	TRBJ2-7	few
CASRGGRESPLHF	TGTGCCAGCAGGGGGGGAAGGGAATCACCCCTCCACTTT	.	TRBV25-1	TRBJ1-6	few
CSARTQGINSPLHF	TGCAGTGCTAGGACACAGGGAATTAACTCACCCCTCCACTTT	.	TRBV20-1	TRBJ1-6	.
CAIGAGGPGAVEQYF	TGTGCCATCGGAGCGGGAGGGCCTGGGGCAGTCGAGCAGTACTTC	TRBD2	TRBV10-3	TRBJ2-7	.
CASSLTWRINYGYTF	TGTGCCAGCAGCCTTACTTGGCGGATTAACTATGGCTACACCTTC	.	TRBV7-2	TRBJ1-2	many
CASSPGQSANTIYF	TGTGCCAGCAGCCCCGGACAGTCTGCAAACACCATATATTTT	.	TRBV5-5	TRBJ1-3	few
CASSRNRDYEQYF	TGTGCCAGCAGTCGAAACAGGGACTACGAGCAGTACTTC	.	TRBV6-2/TRBV6-3	TRBJ2-7	.
CASSLARSENTEAFF	TGTGCCAGCAGCTTAGCGAGGTCAGAGAACACTGAAGCTTTCTTT	.	TRBV7-2	TRBJ1-1	many
CASSPRGEFDGELFF	TGTGCCAGCAGCCCCCGGGGTGAATTCGACGGGGAGCTGTTTTTT	.	TRBV9	TRBJ2-2	.
CASRRRGAGANVLTF	TGTGCCAGCAGAAGGCGGGGGGCTGGGGCCAACGTCCTGACTTTC	TRBD2	TRBV2	TRBJ2-6	many
CASSSSGGTEQYF	TGTGCCAGCAGCTCCTCAGGGGGCACCGAGCAGTACTTC	TRBD1	TRBV28	TRBJ2-7	.
CASSPPNSQETQYF	TGTGCCAGCTCACCACCGAACAGCCAAGAGACCCAGTACTTC	.	TRBV18	TRBJ2-5	many
CASSYLASQPGNTIYF	TGTGCCAGCAGTTACTTAGCTTCTCAACCTGGAAACACCATATATTTT	.	TRBV6-5	TRBJ1-3	.
CATIGQGDNEQYF	TGTGCCACAATCGGACAGGGTGACAACGAGCAGTACTTC	TRBD1	TRBV10-3	TRBJ2-7	.
CASSPLYGQETQYF	TGTGCCAGCAGCCCCCTGTACGGCCAAGAGACCCAGTACTTC	.	TRBV14	TRBJ2-5	many
CASSKGTGVTYEQYF	TGTGCCAGCAGCAAGGGGACAGGGGTAACCTACGAGCAGTACTTC	TRBD1	TRBV28	TRBJ2-7	many
CASSPSGLFDRGVYGYTF	TGCGCCAGCAGCCCTTCCGGCCTGTTTGACAGAGGAGTCTATGGCTACACCTTC	.	TRBV5-1	TRBJ1-2	few